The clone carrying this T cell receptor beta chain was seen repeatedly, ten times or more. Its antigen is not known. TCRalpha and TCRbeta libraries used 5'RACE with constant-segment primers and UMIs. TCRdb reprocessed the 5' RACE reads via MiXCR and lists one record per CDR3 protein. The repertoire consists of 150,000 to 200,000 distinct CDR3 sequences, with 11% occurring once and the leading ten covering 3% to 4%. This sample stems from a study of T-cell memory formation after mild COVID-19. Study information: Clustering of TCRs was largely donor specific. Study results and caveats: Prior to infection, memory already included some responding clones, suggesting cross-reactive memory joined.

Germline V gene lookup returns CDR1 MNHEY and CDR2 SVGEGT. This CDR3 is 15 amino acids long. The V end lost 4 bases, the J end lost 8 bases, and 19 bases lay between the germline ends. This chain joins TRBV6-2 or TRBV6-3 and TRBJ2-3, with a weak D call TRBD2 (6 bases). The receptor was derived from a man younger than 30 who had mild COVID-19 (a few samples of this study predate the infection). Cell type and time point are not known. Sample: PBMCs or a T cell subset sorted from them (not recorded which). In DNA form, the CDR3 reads TGTGCCAGCAGTTCACTTCGCGGGAAGTACACTACGCAGTATTTT. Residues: CASSSLRGKYTTQYF.